This TCR beta chain derives from a study of siplizumab effects on memory and regulatory T cells. About 10^5 TCR templates were assayed per sample. TCRdb keeps only in-frame clones here, not all; method: immunoSEQ multiplex PCR. The profile shows about 97,000 clones, approximately 91% of them singletons. Points from the study as a whole: The naive T cell population seemed more diverse than memory cells and seemed a major contributor to the alloresponse. Proliferating siplizumab-culture Treg suppressive function went unconfirmed. Roughly 80-95% of proliferating CD4+ or CD8+ clones defied assignment to a naive or memory phenotype.

Looked up from germline, CDR1 is MNHNS and CDR2 is SASEGT. The V segment lost 7 bases and the J segment 4 bases; nucleotides outside the gene matches: 6. There are 14 residues in the CDR3. With regard to this clone: The antigen remains undetermined.

The specimen sequenced was non-Treg CD4+ T cells sorted from blood. This TCR derives from a human donor in good health. This chain uses TRBV6-1 with TRBJ2-1; 8 nucleotides match TRBD2. This CDR3 reads CASTPGTSYNEQFF. The CDR3 DNA sequence: TGTGCCAGCACCCCCGGGACTAGTTACAATGAGCAGTTCTTC.